These T cell receptor beta chains were read from a single sample in a study of T-cell reconstitution after alpha-beta-depleted transplantation in children. TCRdb re-derived calls from the PCR reads in MiXCR, one entry per CDR3 protein. Here the sample spans about 610,000 distinct CDR3 sequences, about 10% being singletons. The source was PBMCs from the stem cell graft donor, collected from the stem cell graft. The receptors come from a human donor who donated a stem cell graft to a child with acute myeloid leukemia. CDR3s include the opening cysteine and the closing phenylalanine or tryptophan. Each record gives: V gene, D gene, J gene, clone size, CDR3 protein, CDR3 DNA. A D gene is named only where the DNA matches it firmly. For some rows the clone size is stated as once, few or many, or as a class when expanded; others skip it.

>TRBV27|.|TRBJ2-7|many
CASSFDSSYEQYF
TGTGCCAGCAGTTTTGACAGCTCCTACGAGCAGTACTTC
>TRBV6-2/TRBV6-3|.|TRBJ1-5|few
CASSSQAEPQHF
TGTGCCAGCAGTTCCCAAGCCGAGCCCCAGCATTTT
>TRBV27|.|TRBJ1-5|.
CASSSSDSSNQPQHF
TGTGCCAGCAGCTCCTCTGACAGTAGCAATCAGCCCCAGCATTTT
>TRBV20-1|.|TRBJ2-1|many
CSAYGTDEQFF
TGCAGTGCATATGGCACCGATGAGCAGTTCTTC
>TRBV7-9|.|TRBJ2-1|many
CASSIQGYRNEQFF
TGTGCCAGCAGCATCCAGGGATATCGGAATGAGCAGTTCTTC
>TRBV27|TRBD1|TRBJ1-4|.
CASSLIQGAKKLFF
TGTGCCAGCAGTTTAATCCAGGGGGCGAAAAAACTGTTTTTT
>TRBV6-2/TRBV6-3|.|TRBJ1-2|few
CASSESFYGYTF
TGTGCCAGCAGCGAGAGCTTTTATGGCTACACCTTC
>TRBV6-2/TRBV6-3|.|TRBJ2-1|few
CASSLASPAANEQFF
TGTGCCAGCAGTCTTGCTAGCCCCGCGGCCAATGAGCAGTTCTTC
>TRBV5-1|.|TRBJ2-7|many
CASSSPGSYEQYF
TGCGCCAGCAGCTCCCCGGGGTCCTACGAGCAGTACTTC
>TRBV7-2|.|TRBJ1-3|many
CASSLVRNTIYF
TGTGCCAGCAGCTTAGTGAGAAACACCATATATTTT
>TRBV2|.|TRBJ2-1|few
CASIQQAKSSYNEQFF
TGTGCCAGCATCCAGCAGGCGAAAAGCTCCTACAATGAGCAGTTCTTC
>TRBV20-1|.|TRBJ2-1|many
CSARAPQGGEYNEQFF
TGCAGTGCTAGAGCGCCACAGGGAGGCGAATACAATGAGCAGTTCTTC
>TRBV6-2/TRBV6-3|.|TRBJ2-6|.
CASSDSSFGANVLTF
TGTGCCAGCAGCGACTCCAGTTTCGGGGCCAACGTCCTGACTTTC
>TRBV29-1|TRBD2|TRBJ2-1|.
CSVEGAGAYNEQFF
TGCAGCGTTGAAGGAGCGGGAGCCTACAATGAGCAGTTCTTC
>TRBV7-9|TRBD1|TRBJ2-7|many
CASSSAGGPTYEQYF
TGTGCCAGCAGCTCCGCAGGGGGCCCCACCTACGAGCAGTACTTC
>TRBV7-9|TRBD2|TRBJ2-1|many
CASSSIRSGGAYNEQFF
TGTGCCAGCAGCTCCATCCGCTCGGGAGGGGCCTACAATGAGCAGTTCTTC
>TRBV3-1|TRBD2|TRBJ2-7|.
CASSQDNSGIYEQYF
TGTGCCAGCAGCCAAGATAATAGCGGGATTTACGAGCAGTACTTC
>TRBV20-1|TRBD2|TRBJ2-7|few
CSARDDIGGLAGESKGYEQYF
TGCAGTGCTAGAGATGACATAGGGGGACTAGCGGGAGAGAGTAAGGGTTACGAGCAGTACTTC
>TRBV29-1|TRBD1|TRBJ2-2|few
CSVDGTGFGTGELFF
TGCAGCGTTGACGGGACAGGGTTTGGTACCGGGGAGCTGTTTTTT
>TRBV4-1|TRBD2|TRBJ2-5|few
CASSGGGLAGVPQETQYF
TGCGCCAGCAGCGGGGGAGGGCTAGCGGGAGTCCCCCAAGAGACCCAGTACTTC
>TRBV6-1|TRBD1|TRBJ1-2|many
CASTPPQGANYGYTF
TGTGCCAGCACTCCTCCCCAGGGGGCGAACTATGGCTACACCTTC
>TRBV30|.|TRBJ1-1|.
CAWRVARNTEAFF
TGTGCCTGGAGGGTCGCCCGGAACACTGAAGCTTTCTTT
>TRBV7-2|.|TRBJ2-1|few
CASSLGPGLEQFF
TGTGCCAGCAGCTTAGGGCCGGGGCTAGAACAGTTCTTC
>TRBV7-9|.|TRBJ2-7|.
CASSLSSAGEQYF
TGTGCCAGCAGCTTAAGTTCGGCAGGCGAGCAGTACTTC
>TRBV6-5|.|TRBJ1-5|.
CASSYRFLEGNQPQHF
TGTGCCAGCAGTTACCGCTTTTTGGAGGGGAATCAGCCCCAGCATTTT
>TRBV6-5|TRBD1|TRBJ2-5|few
CASSYPTRDREQETQYF
TGTGCCAGCAGTTACCCCACCCGGGACAGGGAACAAGAGACCCAGTACTTC
>TRBV20-1|TRBD1|TRBJ2-5|.
CSARQGFGQETQYF
TGCAGTGCGCGACAGGGCTTTGGCCAAGAGACCCAGTACTTC
>TRBV6-2/TRBV6-3|TRBD2|TRBJ2-3|.
CASRGRRDTQYF
TGTGCCAGCCGCGGGAGGAGAGATACGCAGTATTTT
>TRBV14|.|TRBJ1-1|.
CASSQWELNTEAFF
TGTGCCAGCAGCCAATGGGAATTGAACACTGAAGCTTTCTTT
>TRBV5-1|.|TRBJ1-2|.
CASSFDPNYGYTF
TGCGCCAGCAGCTTCGACCCAAACTATGGCTACACCTTC
>TRBV7-2|.|TRBJ1-4|few
CASSLAVSLTNEKLFF
TGTGCCAGCAGCTTAGCCGTCTCGTTAACTAATGAAAAACTGTTTTTT
>TRBV9|TRBD2|TRBJ2-1|many
CASSQTSAINNEQFF
TGTGCCAGCAGCCAGACTAGCGCGATCAACAATGAGCAGTTCTTC
>TRBV6-6|.|TRBJ2-3|few
CASSLPGLNTQYF
TGTGCCAGCAGTCTCCCAGGGTTAAATACGCAGTATTTT
>TRBV5-1|.|TRBJ2-7|many
CASSYRVGGYEQYF
TGCGCCAGCAGCTACCGGGTTGGGGGCTACGAGCAGTACTTC
>TRBV20-1|.|TRBJ2-7|.
CSALHWQGGAYEQYF
TGCAGTGCCCTCCACTGGCAGGGAGGCGCCTACGAGCAGTACTTC
>TRBV7-9|.|TRBJ2-6|.
CASRAGPSLPGANVLTF
TGTGCCAGCAGGGCCGGGCCATCCCTCCCTGGGGCCAACGTCCTGACTTTC
>TRBV11-2|.|TRBJ1-5|.
CASSPDSYQPQHF
TGTGCCAGCAGCCCGGACAGCTATCAGCCCCAGCATTTT
>TRBV20-1|TRBD2|TRBJ2-7|few
CSATHGGLAGVEQYF
TGCAGTGCTACCCATGGGGGACTAGCGGGTGTCGAGCAGTACTTC
>TRBV9|.|TRBJ2-1|many
CASSVGADSYNEQFF
TGTGCCAGCAGCGTAGGGGCCGACTCCTACAATGAGCAGTTCTTC
>TRBV5-4|.|TRBJ2-7|many
CASSFGGTSSYEQYF
TGTGCCAGCAGCTTCGGGGGAACAAGCTCCTACGAGCAGTACTTC